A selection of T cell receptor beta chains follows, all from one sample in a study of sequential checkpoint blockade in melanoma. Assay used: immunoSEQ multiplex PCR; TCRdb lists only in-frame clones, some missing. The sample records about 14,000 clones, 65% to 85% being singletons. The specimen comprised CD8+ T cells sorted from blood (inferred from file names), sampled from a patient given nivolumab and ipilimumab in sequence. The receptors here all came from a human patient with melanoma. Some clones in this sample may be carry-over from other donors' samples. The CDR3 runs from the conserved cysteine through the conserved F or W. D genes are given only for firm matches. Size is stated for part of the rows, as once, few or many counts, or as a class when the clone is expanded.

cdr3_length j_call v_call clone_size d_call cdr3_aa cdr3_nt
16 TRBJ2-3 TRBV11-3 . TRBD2 CASSRGTSGATDTQYF TGTGCCAGCAGCCGGGGGACTAGCGGGGCCACAGATACGCAGTATTTT
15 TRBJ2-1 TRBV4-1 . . CASSLLAMVYNEQFF TGCGCCAGCAGCCTTCTAGCGATGGTATACAATGAGCAGTTCTTC
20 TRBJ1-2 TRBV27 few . CASSVFRPGPNPSPGGGYTF TGTGCCAGCAGTGTATTTCGTCCGGGTCCAAACCCCTCTCCGGGGGGTGGCTACACCTTC
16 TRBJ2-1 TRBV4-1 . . CASSQTGLPPDNEQFF TGCGCCAGCAGCCAAACCGGACTACCCCCGGACAATGAGCAGTTCTTC
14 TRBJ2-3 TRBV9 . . CASSTEPSADTQYF TGTGCCAGCAGCACAGAACCCTCGGCAGATACGCAGTATTTT
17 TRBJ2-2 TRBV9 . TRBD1 CASSGGPGTGGTGELFF TGTGCCAGCAGCGGCGGCCCCGGGACAGGAGGGACCGGGGAGCTGTTTTTT
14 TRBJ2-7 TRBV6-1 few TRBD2 CASSSGTSFYEQYF TGTGCCAGCAGTTCCGGGACTAGTTTCTACGAGCAGTACTTC
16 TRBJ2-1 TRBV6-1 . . CASSGLTALGNNEQFF TGTGCCAGCAGTGGCCTAACTGCGTTGGGCAACAATGAGCAGTTCTTC
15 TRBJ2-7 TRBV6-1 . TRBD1 CASSVGPDRAYEQYF TGTGCCAGCAGTGTCGGACCTGACAGGGCCTACGAGCAGTACTTC
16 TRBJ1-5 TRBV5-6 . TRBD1 CASSTGQGLRNQPQHF TGTGCCAGCAGCACAGGACAGGGGTTACGCAATCAGCCCCAGCATTTT
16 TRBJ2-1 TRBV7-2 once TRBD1 CASSFLRRDRGYEQFF TGTGCCAGCAGCTTCCTCCGCCGGGACAGGGGGTATGAGCAGTTCTTC
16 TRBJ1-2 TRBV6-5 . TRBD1 CASSYSVTGGNQGYTF TGTGCCAGCAGTTACTCTGTAACAGGGGGAAACCAAGGCTACACCTTC
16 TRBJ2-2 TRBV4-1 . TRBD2 CASSQDVRGGGRELFF TGCGCCAGCAGCCAAGACGTACGGGGGGGTGGCCGGGAGCTGTTTTTT
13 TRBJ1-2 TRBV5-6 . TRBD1 CASAGTGTYGYTF TGTGCCAGCGCCGGGACAGGGACCTATGGCTACACCTTC
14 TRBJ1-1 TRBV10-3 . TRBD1 CATTGGQGDTEAFF TGTGCCACCACAGGGGGCCAAGGAGACACTGAAGCTTTCTTT
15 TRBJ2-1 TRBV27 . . CASSASPWGLNEQFF TGTGCCAGCAGTGCCTCGCCCTGGGGCCTCAATGAGCAGTTCTTC
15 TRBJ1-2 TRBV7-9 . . CASTGGDRANYGYTF TGTGCCAGCACAGGAGGGGACCGAGCTAACTATGGCTACACCTTC
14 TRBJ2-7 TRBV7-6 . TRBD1 CASTRGTGAAEQYF TGTGCCAGCACACGAGGGACAGGGGCGGCCGAGCAGTACTTC
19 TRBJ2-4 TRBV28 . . CASSFEPEAGMKSKNIQYF TGTGCCAGCAGTTTTGAGCCTGAGGCAGGGATGAAGTCCAAAAACATTCAGTACTTC
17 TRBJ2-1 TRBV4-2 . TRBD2 CASSPRLAGELHNEQFF TGTGCCAGCAGCCCCCGACTAGCGGGGGAACTCCACAATGAGCAGTTCTTC
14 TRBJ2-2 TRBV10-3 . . CAITPGRFTGELFF TGTGCCATCACCCCAGGTCGGTTCACCGGGGAGCTGTTTTTT
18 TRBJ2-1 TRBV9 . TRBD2 CASSVVPEAGVSYNEQFF TGTGCCAGCAGCGTAGTCCCTGAAGCGGGGGTCTCCTACAATGAGCAGTTCTTC
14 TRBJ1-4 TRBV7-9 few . CASSRSGGDEKLFF TGTGCCAGCTCCAGGTCGGGGGGGGATGAAAAACTGTTTTTT
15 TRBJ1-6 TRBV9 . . CASSASGQSGAPLHF TGTGCCAGCAGCGCCTCCGGACAGAGTGGCGCACCCCTCCACTTT
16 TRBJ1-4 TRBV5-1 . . CASSWDSSPGNEKLFF TGCGCCAGCAGCTGGGACTCCTCGCCAGGGAATGAAAAACTGTTTTTT
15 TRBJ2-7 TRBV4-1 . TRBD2 CASSPRAGGLYEQYF TGCGCCAGCAGCCCTCGAGCGGGGGGGCTTTACGAGCAGTACTTC
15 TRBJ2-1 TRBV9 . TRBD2 CASSVTGLAYNEQFF TGTGCCAGCAGCGTAACGGGACTAGCCTACAATGAGCAGTTCTTC
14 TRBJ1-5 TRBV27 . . CASSWNGGGQPQHF TGTGCCAGCAGTTGGAATGGGGGCGGACAGCCCCAGCATTTT
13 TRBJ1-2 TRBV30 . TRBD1 CAWSSGQGAGYTF TGTGCCTGGAGCTCGGGACAGGGAGCGGGCTACACCTTC